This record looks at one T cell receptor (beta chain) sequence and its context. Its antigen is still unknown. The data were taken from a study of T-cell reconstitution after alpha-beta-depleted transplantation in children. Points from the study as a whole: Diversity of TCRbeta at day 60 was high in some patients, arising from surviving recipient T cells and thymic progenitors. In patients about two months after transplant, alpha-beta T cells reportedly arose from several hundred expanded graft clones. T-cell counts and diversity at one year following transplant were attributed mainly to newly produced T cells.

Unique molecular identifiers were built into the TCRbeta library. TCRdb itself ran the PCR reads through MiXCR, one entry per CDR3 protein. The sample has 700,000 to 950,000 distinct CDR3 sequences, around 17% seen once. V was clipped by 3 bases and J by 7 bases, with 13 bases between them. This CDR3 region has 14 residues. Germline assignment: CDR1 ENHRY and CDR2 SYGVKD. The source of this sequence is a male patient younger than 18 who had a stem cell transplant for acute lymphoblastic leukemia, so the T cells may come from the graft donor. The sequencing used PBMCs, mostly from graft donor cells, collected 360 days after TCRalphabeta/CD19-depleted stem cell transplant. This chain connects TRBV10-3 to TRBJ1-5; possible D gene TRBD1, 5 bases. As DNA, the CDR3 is TGTGCCATCAGTGAAGAGGGGCTGATACAGCCCCAGCATTTT. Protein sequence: CAISEEGLIQPQHF.